This T cell receptor (beta chain) was sequenced during a study of cytomegalovirus exposure and HLA in healthy donors. Points from the study as a whole: Earlier analysis looked at TCR beta V segments, and most were productive about 87% or about 30% of the time. HLA restriction was apparent for most CMV-associated TCR beta chains in a later analysis.

Every donor was a healthy person donating bone marrow. Points on this clone: The antigen remains unidentified.

This PCR relied on a set of 60 Vbeta primers and 13 Jbeta primers. Clones were sequenced by immunoSEQ multiplex PCR, and TCRdb holds only the in-frame ones, with some missing. Counted here are some 190,000 clones, over 80% occurring once; the ten biggest clones make up about 1.5%. The CDR3 has 16 residues. Germline V gene data show CDR1 as SGHAT and CDR2 as FQNNGV. V was pared by 1 base and J by 10 bases, with 23 bases between. The source of this sequence is a man in his forties or fifties in good health and CMV-seronegative. The rearrangement links TRBV11-2 to TRBJ2-7; D call uncertain. The source material was PBMCs. CDR3 sequence: CASSLGFSANNNYQYF. The CDR3 nucleotides read TGTGCCAGCAGCTTAGGATTCTCGGCCAATAACAACTATCAGTACTTC.